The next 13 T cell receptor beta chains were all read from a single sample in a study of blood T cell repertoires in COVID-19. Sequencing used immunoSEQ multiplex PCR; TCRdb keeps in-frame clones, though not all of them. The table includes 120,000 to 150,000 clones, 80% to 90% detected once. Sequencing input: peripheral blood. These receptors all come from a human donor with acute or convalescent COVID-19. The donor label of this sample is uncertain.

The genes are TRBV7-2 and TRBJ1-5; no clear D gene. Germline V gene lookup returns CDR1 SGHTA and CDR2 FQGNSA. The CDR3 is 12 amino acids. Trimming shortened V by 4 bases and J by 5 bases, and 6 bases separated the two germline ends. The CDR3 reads CASSSFDQPQHF. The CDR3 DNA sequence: TGTGCCAGCAGCTCCTTCGATCAGCCCCAGCATTTT.

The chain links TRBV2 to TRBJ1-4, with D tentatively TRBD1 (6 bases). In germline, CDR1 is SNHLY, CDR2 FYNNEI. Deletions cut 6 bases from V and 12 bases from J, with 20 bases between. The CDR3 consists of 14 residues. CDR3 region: CASRTGQLKRQLFF. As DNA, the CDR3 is TGTGCCAGCAGGACCGGACAGCTCAAACGGCAACTGTTTTTT. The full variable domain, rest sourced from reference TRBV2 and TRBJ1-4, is EPEVTQTPSHQVTQMGQEVILRCVPISNHLYFYWYRQILGQKVEFLVSFYNNEISEKSEIFDDQFSVERPDGSNFTLKIRSTKLEDSAMYFCASRTGQLKRQLFFGSGTQLSVL.

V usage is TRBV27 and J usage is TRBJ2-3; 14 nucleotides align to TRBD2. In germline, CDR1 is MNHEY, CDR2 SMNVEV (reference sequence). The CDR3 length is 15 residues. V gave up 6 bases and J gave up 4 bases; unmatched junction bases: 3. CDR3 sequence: CASSRLAGGADTQYF. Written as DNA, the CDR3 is TGTGCCAGCAGCAGACTAGCGGGGGGGGCAGATACGCAGTATTTT.

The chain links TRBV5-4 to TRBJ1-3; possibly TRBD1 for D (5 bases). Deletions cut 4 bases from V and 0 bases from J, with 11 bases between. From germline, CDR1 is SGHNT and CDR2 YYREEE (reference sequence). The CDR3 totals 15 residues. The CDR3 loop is CASSVGGPSGNTIYF. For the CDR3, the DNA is TGTGCCAGCAGCGTCGGGGGTCCCTCTGGAAACACCATATATTTT.

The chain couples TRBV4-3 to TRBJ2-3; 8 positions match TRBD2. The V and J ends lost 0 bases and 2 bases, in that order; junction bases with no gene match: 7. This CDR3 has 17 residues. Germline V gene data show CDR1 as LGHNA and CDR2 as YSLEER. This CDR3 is CASSQEPGGGPTDTQYF. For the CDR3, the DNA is TGCGCCAGCAGCCAAGAGCCCGGGGGGGGGCCCACAGATACGCAGTATTTT.

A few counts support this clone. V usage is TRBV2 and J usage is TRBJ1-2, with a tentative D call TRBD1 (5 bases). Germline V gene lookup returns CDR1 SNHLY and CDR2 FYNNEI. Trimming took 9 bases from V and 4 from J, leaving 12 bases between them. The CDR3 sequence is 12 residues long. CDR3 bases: TGTGCCAGGCAGGGAGCGGGCTATGGCTACACCTTC. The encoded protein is CARQGAGYGYTF.

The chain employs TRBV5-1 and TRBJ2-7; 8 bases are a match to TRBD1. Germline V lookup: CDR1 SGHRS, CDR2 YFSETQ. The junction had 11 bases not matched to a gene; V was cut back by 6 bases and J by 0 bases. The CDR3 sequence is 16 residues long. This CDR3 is CASKAGTGLDSYEQYF. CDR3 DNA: TGCGCCAGCAAAGCCGGGACAGGTCTGGACTCCTACGAGCAGTACTTC. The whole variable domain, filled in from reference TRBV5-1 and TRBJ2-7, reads KAGVTQTPRYLIKTRGQQVTLSCSPISGHRSVSWYQQTPGQGLQFLFEYFSETQRNKGNFPGRFSGRQFSNSRSEMNVSTLELGDSALYLCASKAGTGLDSYEQYFGPGTRLTVT.

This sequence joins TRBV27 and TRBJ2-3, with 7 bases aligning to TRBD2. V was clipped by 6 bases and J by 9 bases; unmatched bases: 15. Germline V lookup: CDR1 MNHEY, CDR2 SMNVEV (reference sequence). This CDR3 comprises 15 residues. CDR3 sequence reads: CASRTERRLADTQYF. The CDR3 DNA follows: TGTGCCAGCAGAACAGAGAGGCGCCTAGCGGACACGCAGTATTTT.

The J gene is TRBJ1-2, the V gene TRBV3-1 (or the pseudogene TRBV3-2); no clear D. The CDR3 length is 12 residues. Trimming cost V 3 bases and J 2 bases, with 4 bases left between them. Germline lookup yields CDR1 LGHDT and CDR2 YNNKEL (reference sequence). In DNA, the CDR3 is TGTGCCAGCAGCCAGCTAAACTATGGCTACACCTTC. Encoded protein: CASSQLNYGYTF.

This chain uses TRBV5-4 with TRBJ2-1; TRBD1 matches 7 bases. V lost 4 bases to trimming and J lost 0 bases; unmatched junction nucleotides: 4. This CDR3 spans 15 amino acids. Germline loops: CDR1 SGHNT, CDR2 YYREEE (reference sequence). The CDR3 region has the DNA TGTGCCAGCAGCGACGGGACAGTCTCCTACAATGAGCAGTTCTTC. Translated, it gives CASSDGTVSYNEQFF.

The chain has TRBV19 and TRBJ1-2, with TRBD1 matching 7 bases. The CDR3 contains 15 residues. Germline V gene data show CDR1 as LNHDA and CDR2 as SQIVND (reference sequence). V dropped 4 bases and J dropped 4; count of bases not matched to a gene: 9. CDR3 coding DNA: TGTGCCAGTAGTACCATCCGGGACAGCCTCTATGGCTACACCTTC. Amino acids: CASSTIRDSLYGYTF.

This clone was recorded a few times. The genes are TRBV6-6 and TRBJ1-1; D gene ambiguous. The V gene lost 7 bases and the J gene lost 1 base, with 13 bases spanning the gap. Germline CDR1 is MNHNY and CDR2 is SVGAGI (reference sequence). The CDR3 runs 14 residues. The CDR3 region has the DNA TGTGCCAGCACCCCGTGGAGGCAGAACACTGAAGCTTTCTTT. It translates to CASTPWRQNTEAFF.

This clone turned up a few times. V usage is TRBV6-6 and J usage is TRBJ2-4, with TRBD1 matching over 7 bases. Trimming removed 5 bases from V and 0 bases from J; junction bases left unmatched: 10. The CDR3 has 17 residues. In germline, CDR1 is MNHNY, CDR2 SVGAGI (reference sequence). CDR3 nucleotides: TGTGCCAGCAGTCCAGGGACAGCCACTCTAGCCAAAAACATTCAGTACTTC. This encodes CASSPGTATLAKNIQYF.